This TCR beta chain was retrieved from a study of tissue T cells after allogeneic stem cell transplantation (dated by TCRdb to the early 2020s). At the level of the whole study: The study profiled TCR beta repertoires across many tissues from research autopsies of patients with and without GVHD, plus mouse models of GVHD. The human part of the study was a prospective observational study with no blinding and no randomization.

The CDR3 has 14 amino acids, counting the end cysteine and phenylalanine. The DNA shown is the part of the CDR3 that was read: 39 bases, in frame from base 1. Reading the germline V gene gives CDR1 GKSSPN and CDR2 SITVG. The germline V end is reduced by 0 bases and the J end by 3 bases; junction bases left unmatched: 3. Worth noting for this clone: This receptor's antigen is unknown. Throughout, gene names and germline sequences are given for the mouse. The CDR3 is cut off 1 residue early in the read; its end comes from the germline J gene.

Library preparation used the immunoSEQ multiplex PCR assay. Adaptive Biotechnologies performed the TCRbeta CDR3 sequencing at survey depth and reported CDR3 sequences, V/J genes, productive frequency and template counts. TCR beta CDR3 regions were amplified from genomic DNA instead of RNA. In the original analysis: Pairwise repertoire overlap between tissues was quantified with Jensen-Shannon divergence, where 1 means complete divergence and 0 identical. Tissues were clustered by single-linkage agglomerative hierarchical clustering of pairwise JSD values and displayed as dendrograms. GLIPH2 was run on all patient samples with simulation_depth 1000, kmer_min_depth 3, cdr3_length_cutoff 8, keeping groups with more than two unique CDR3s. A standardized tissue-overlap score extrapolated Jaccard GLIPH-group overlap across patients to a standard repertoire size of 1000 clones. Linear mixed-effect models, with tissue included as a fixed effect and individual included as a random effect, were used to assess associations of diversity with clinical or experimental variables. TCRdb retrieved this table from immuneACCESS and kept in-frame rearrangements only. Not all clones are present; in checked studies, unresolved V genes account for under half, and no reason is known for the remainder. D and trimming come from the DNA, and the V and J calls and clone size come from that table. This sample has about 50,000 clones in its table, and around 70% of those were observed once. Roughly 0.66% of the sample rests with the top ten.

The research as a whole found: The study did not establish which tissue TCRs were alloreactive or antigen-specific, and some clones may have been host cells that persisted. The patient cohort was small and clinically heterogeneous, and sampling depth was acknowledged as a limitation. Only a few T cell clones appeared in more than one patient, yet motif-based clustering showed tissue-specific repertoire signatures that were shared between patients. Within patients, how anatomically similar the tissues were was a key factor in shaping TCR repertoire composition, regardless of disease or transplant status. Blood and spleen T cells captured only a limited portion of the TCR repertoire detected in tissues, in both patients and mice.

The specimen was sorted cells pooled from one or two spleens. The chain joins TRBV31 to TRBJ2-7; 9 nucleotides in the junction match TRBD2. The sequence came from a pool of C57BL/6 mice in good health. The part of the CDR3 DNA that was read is TGTGCCTGGAGTCTCTCTGGGGGGGGCTATGAACAGTAC. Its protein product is CAWSLSGGGYEQY. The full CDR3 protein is CAWSLSGGGYEQYF.